This TCR beta chain was recovered during a study of CD8 T cells in Susac syndrome. CD8+ and CD4+ T cells from blood underwent TCR beta sequencing. The multiple sclerosis controls were treatment-naive patients with relapsing-remitting disease that was stable or active. Bulk CD8+ and CD4+ cells came from magnetic negative isolation; CD8+ TEMRA by FACS. V lost 4 bases, J lost 7 bases, and 7 bases stayed unmatched. Germline loops: CDR1 SGHTA, CDR2 FQGNSA. The CDR3 spans 15 residues. The authors reverse transcribed 0.5 to 1 ug RNA with random hexamers. Amplification of TCR beta CDR3 spanned 54 Vbeta and 13 Jbeta via immunoSEQ multiplex PCR. TCRdb re-called the immunoSEQ multiplex PCR reads through MiXCR, storing one row per CDR3 protein. The sample includes about 150,000 distinct CDR3 sequences, about 95% seen only once; the top ten take over 0.1%.

The source of this sequence is a human donor with multiple sclerosis. The sample taken for sequencing was CD4+ T cells from PBMCs. The chain has TRBV7-2 and TRBJ1-6; 7 bases are shared with TRBD1. For the CDR3, the DNA is TGTGCCAGCAGCTCATCCGGGACAGCAAATTCACCCCTCCACTTT. Its translation: CASSSSGTANSPLHF.